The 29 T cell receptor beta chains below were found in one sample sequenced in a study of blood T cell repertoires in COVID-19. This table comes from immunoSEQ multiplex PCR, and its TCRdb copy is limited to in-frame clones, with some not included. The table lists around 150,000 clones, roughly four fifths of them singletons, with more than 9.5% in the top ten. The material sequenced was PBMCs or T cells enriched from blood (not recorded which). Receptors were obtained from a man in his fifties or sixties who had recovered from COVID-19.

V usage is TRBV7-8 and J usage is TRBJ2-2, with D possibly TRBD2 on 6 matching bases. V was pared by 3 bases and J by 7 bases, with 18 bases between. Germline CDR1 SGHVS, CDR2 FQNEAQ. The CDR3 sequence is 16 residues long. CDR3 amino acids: CASSFTEQGRRGELFF. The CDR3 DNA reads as TGTGCCAGCAGCTTCACCGAGCAAGGGAGGCGCGGGGAGCTGTTTTTT.

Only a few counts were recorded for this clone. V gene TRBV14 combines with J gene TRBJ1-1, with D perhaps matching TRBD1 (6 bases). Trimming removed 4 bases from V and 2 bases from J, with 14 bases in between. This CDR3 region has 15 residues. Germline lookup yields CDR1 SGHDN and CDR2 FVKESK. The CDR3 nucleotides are TGTGCCAGCAGCCCAACCAGGACAGCAAACACTGAAGCTTTCTTT. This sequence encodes CASSPTRTANTEAFF.

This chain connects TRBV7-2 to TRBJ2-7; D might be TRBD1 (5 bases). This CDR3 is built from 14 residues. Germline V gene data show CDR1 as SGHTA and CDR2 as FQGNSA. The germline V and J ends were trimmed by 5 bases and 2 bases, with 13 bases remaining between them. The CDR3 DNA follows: TGTGCCAGCAGCCCGACCGCAGGGACCTACGAGCAGTACTTC. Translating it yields CASSPTAGTYEQYF.

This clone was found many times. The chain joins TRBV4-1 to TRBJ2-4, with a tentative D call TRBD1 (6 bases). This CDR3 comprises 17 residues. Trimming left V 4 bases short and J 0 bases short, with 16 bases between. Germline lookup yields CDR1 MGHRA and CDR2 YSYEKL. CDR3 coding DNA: TGCGCCAGCAGCCCAGGGGATCTCAGGGGAGCCAAAAACATTCAGTACTTC. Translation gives CASSPGDLRGAKNIQYF.

The CDR3 DNA sequence: TGCAGCGTTGACGCGACGAGACAGGACCGGGGCTATGGCTACACCTTC. This sequence encodes CSVDATRQDRGYGYTF. This chain connects TRBV29-1 to TRBJ1-2; a weak D match, TRBD1 (6 bases). Trimming stripped 3 bases from V and 4 bases from J, with 21 bases between. The length of the CDR3 is 16 residues. The V gene's germline CDR1 is SQVTM and CDR2 ANQGSEA.

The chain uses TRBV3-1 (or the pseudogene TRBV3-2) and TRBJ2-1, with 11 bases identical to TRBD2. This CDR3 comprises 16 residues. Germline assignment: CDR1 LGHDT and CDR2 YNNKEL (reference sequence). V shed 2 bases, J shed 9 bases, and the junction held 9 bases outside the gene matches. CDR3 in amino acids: CASSQIAGGPLAEQFF. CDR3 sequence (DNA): TGTGCCAGCAGCCAAATAGCGGGAGGGCCTCTTGCTGAGCAGTTCTTC.

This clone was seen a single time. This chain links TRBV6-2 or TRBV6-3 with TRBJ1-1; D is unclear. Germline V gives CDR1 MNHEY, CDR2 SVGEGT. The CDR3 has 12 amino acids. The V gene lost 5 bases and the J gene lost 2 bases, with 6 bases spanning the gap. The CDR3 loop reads CASSPINTEAFF. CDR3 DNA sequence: TGTGCCAGCAGTCCCATTAACACTGAAGCTTTCTTT.

The CDR3 DNA is TGCGCCAGCAGGTACACCGGGACTGCGAGCGGGGGTAATTCACCCCTCCACTTT. Translated: CASRYTGTASGGNSPLHF. The chain employs TRBV4-1 and TRBJ1-6, with a tentative D call TRBD1 (5 bases). The CDR3 spans 18 residues. Trimming removed 6 bases from V and 6 bases from J, with 24 bases in between. Germline-derived CDR1 and CDR2 are MGHRA and YSYEKL.

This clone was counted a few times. CDR3 in amino acids: CASSPGQGMGATRETQYF. The CDR3 DNA reads TGTGCCAGCAGCCCTGGACAGGGGATGGGGGCGACAAGAGAGACCCAGTACTTC. The chain couples TRBV11-2 to TRBJ2-5; 9 nucleotides line up with TRBD1. CDR1 and CDR2 (germline): SGHAT, FQNNGV. The CDR3 has 18 amino acids. The V gene end was trimmed by 5 bases and the J gene end by 4 bases; junction bases not matched to a gene: 17.

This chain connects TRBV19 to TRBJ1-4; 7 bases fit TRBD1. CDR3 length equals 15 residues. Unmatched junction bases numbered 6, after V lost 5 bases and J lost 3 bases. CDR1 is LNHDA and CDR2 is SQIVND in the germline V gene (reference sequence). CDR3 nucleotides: TGTGCCAGTAGTGGCTGGGACAGACCTAATGAAAAACTGTTTTTT. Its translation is CASSGWDRPNEKLFF.

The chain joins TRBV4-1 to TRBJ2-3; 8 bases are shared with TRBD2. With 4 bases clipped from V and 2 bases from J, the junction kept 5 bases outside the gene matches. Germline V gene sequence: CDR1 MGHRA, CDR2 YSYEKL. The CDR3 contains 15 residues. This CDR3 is CASSPLAENTDTQYF. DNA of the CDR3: TGCGCCAGCAGCCCACTAGCGGAGAACACAGATACGCAGTATTTT.

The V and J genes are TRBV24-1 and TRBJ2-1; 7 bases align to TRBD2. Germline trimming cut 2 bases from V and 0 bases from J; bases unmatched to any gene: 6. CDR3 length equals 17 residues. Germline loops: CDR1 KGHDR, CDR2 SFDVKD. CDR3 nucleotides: TGTGCCACCAGTGATTGGCGGGGGAAGAGCTCCTACAATGAGCAGTTCTTC. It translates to CATSDWRGKSSYNEQFF.

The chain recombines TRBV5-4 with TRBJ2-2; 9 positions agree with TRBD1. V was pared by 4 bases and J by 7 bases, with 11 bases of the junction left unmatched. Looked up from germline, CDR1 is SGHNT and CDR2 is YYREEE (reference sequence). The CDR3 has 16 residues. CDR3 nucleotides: TGTGCCAGCAGCCCAACAGGGGGCGGGAGTTACGGGGAGCTGTTTTTT. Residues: CASSPTGGGSYGELFF. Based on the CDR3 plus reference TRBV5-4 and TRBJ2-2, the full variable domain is ETGVTQSPTHLIKTRGQQVTLRCSSQSGHNTVSWYQQALGQGPQFIFQYYREEENGRGNFPPRFSGLQFPNYSSELNVNALELDDSALYLCASSPTGGGSYGELFFGEGSRLTVL.

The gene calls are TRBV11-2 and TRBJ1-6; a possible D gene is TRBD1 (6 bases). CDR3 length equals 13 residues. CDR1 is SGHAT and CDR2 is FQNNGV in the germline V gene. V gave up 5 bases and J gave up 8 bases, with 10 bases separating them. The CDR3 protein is CASSPRGDSPLHF. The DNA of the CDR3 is TGTGCCAGCAGCCCCAGGGGAGATTCACCCCTCCACTTT.

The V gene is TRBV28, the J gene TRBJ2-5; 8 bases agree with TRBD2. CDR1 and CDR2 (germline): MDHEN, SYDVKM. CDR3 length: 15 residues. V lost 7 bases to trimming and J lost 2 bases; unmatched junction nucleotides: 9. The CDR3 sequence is CASTAAGAGQETQYF. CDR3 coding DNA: TGTGCCAGCACCGCAGCGGGAGCCGGGCAAGAGACCCAGTACTTC.

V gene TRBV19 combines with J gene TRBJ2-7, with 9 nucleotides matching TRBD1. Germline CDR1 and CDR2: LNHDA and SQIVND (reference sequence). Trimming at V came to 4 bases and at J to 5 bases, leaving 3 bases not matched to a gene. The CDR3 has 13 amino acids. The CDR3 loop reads CASSRGQGNEQYF. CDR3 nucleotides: TGTGCCAGTAGTAGGGGACAGGGTAACGAGCAGTACTTC.

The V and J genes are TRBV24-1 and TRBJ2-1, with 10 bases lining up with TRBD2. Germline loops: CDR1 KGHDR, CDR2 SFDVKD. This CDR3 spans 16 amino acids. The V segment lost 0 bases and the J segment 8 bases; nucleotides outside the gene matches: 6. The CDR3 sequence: CATSDLFSGGIDEQFF. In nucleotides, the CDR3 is TGTGCCACCAGTGATTTGTTTAGCGGGGGGATCGATGAGCAGTTCTTC.

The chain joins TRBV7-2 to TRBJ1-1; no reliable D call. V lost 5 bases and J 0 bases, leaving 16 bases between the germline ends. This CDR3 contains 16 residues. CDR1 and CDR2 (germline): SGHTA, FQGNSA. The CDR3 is CASSPHNRVMNTEAFF. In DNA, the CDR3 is TGTGCCAGCAGCCCACACAACCGGGTCATGAACACTGAAGCTTTCTTT. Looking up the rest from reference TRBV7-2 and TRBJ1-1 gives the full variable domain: GAGVSQSPSNKVTEKGKDVELRCDPISGHTALYWYRQSLGQGLEFLIYFQGNSAPDKSGLPSDRFSAERTGGSVSTLTIQRTQQEDSAVYLCASSPHNRVMNTEAFFGQGTRLTVV.

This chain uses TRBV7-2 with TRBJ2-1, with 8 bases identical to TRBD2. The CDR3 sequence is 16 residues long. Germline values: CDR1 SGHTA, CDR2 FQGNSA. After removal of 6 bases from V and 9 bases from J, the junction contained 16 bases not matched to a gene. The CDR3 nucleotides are TGTGCCAGCAGTCGTTCTAGCGGGTTCGGTAGTAGTGAGCAGTTCTTC. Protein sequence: CASSRSSGFGSSEQFF.

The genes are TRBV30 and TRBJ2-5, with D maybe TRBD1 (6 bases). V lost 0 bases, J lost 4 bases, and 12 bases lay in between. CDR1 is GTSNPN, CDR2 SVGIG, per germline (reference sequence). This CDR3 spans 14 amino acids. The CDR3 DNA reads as TGTGCCTGGAGTGTACGACAGGTTGGAGAGACCCAGTACTTC. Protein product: CAWSVRQVGETQYF.

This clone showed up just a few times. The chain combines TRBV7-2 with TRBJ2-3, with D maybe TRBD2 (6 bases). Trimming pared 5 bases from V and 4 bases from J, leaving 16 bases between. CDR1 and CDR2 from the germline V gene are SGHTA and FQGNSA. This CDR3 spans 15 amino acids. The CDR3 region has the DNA TGTGCCAGCAGCCCGAGAGGGAGGTCGGCAGATACGCAGTATTTT. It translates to CASSPRGRSADTQYF.

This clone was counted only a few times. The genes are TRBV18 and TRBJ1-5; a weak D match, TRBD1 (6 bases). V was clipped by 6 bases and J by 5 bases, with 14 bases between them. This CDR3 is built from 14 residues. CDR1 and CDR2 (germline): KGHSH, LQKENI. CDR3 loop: CASSNGGGDQPQHF. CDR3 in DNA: TGTGCCAGCTCCAACGGGGGGGGCGATCAGCCCCAGCATTTT. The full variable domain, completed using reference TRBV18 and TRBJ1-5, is NAGVMQNPRHLVRRRGQEARLRCSPMKGHSHVYWYRQLPEEGLKFMVYLQKENIIDESGMPKERFSAEFPKEGPSILRIQQVVRGDSAAYFCASSNGGGDQPQHFGDGTRLSIL.

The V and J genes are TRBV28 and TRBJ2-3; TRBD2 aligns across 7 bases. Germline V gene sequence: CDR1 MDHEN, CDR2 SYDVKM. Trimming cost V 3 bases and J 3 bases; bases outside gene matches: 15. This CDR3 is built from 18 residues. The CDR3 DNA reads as TGTGCCAGCAGTTTTCCGCCCTTACCGGGACTACAAACAGATACGCAGTATTTT. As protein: CASSFPPLPGLQTDTQYF.

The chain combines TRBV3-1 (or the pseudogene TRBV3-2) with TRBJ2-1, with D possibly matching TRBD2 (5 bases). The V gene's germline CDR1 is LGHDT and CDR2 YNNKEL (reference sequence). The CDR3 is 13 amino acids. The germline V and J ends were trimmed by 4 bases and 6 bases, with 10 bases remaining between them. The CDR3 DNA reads TGTGCCAGCAGCCTGGACTTCCCCAATGAGCAGTTCTTC. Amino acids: CASSLDFPNEQFF.

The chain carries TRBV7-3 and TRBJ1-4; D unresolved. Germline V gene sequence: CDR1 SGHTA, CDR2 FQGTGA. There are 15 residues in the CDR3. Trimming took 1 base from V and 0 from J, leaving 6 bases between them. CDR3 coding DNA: TGTGCCAGCAGCTTAAGGCCAGCAACTAATGAAAAACTGTTTTTT. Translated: CASSLRPATNEKLFF.

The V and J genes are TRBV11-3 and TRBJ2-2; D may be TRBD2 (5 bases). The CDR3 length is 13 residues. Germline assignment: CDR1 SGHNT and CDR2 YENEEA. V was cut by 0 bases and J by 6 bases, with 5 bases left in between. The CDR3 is CASSLDGAGELFF. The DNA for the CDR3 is TGTGCCAGCAGCTTAGACGGGGCCGGGGAGCTGTTTTTT.

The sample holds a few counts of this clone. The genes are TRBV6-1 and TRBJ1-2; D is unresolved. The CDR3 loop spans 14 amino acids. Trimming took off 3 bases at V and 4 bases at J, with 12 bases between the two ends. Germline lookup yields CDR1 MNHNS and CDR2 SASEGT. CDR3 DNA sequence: TGTGCCAGCAGTGAGGAGGGAGATTTCTATGGCTACACCTTC. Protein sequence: CASSEEGDFYGYTF.

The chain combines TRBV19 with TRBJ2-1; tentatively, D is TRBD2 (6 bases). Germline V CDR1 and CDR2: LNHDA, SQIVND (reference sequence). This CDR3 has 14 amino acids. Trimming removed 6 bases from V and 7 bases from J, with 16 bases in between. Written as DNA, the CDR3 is TGTGCCAGTAGCCGCGGGGTCGTTCGTAATGAGCAGTTCTTC. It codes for CASSRGVVRNEQFF.

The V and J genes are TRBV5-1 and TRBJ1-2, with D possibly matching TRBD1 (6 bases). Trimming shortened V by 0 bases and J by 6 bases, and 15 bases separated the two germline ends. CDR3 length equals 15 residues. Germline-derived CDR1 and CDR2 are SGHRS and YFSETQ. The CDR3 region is CASSLELRQDHGYTF. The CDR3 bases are TGCGCCAGCAGCTTGGAGCTTAGACAGGACCATGGCTACACCTTC.